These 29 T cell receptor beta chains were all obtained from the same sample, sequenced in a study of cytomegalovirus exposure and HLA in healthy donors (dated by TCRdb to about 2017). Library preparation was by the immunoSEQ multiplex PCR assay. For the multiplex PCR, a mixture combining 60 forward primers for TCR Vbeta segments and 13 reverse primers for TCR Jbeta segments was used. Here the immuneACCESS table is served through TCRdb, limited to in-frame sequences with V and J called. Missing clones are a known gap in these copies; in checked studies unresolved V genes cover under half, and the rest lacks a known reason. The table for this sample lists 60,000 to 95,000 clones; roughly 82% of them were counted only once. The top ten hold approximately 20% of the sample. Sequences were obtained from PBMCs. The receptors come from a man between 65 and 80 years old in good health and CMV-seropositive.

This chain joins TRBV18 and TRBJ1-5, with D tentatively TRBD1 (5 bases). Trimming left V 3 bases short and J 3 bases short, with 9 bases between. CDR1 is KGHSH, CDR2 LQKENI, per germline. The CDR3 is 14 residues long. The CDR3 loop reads CASSPDSYNQPQHF. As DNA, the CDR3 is TGTGCCAGCTCACCCGACAGCTACAATCAGCCCCAGCATTTT. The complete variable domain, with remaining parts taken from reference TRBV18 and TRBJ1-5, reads NAGVMQNPRHLVRRRGQEARLRCSPMKGHSHVYWYRQLPEEGLKFMVYLQKENIIDESGMPKERFSAEFPKEGPSILRIQQVVRGDSAAYFCASSPDSYNQPQHFGDGTRLSIL.

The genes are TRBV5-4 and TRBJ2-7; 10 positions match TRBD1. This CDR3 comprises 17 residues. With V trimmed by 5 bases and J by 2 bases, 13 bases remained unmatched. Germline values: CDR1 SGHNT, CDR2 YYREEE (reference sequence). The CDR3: CASSIILGQGFTYEQYF. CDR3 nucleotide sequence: TGTGCCAGCAGTATTATCTTGGGACAGGGGTTCACCTACGAGCAGTACTTC.

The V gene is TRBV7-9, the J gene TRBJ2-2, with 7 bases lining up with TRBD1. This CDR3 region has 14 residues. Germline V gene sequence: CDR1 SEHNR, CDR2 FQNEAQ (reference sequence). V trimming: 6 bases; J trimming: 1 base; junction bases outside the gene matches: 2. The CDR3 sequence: CASRGQKNTGELFF. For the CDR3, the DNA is TGTGCCAGCAGGGGACAGAAGAACACCGGGGAGCTGTTTTTT.

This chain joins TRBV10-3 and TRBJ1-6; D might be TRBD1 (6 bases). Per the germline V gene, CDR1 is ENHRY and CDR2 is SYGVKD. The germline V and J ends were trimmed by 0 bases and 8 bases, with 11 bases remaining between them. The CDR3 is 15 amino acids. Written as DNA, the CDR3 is TGTGCCATCAGTGAGTCAAGGGGGGGGGATTCACCCCTCCACTTT. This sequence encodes CAISESRGGDSPLHF.

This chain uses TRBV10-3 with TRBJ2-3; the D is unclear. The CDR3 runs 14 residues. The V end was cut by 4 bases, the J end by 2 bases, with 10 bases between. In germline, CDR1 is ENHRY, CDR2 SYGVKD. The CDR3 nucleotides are TGTGCCATCAGTGTTCTCGGAGCCACAGATACGCAGTATTTT. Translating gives CAISVLGATDTQYF.

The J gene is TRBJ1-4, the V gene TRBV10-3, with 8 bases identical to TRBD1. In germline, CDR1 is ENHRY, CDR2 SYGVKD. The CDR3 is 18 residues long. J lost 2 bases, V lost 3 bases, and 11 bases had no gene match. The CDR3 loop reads CAISETTGGGGTNEKLFF. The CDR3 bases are TGTGCCATCAGTGAAACAACAGGGGGAGGAGGGACTAATGAAAAACTGTTTTTT.

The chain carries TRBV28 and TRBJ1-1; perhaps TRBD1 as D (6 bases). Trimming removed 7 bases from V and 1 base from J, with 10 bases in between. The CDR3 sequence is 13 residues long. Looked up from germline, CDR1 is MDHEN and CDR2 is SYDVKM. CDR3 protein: CASNQQGNTEAFF. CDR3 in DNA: TGTGCCAGCAACCAACAGGGGAACACTGAAGCTTTCTTT. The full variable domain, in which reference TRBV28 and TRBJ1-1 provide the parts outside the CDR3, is DVKVTQSSRYLVKRTGEKVFLECVQDMDHENMFWYRQDPGLGLRLIYFSYDVKMKEKGDIPEGYSVSREKKERFSLILESASTNQTSMYLCASNQQGNTEAFFGQGTRLTVV.

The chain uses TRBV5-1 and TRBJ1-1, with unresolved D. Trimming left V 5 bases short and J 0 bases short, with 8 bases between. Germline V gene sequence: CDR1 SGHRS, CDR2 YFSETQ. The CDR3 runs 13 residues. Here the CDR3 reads CASSGNMNTEAFF. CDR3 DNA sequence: TGCGCCAGCAGTGGCAATATGAACACTGAAGCTTTCTTT.

The CDR3: CASSSGPQTQYF. The CDR3 DNA follows: TGTGCCAGCAGTTCGGGTCCACAAACGCAGTATTTT. J is TRBJ2-3 and V is TRBV28; D not certain. Germline V CDR1 and CDR2: MDHEN, SYDVKM. There are 12 residues in the CDR3. The V gene lost 4 bases and the J gene lost 9 bases, with 11 bases spanning the gap.

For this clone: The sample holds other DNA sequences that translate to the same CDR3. CDR3 loop: CASSLGQGGEKLFF. The CDR3 DNA follows: TGTGCCAGCAGCCTGGGACAGGGTGGCGAAAAACTGTTTTTT. The chain uses TRBV7-6 and TRBJ1-4, with TRBD1 matching 9 bases. In germline, CDR1 is SGHVS, CDR2 FNYEAQ. V lost 5 bases and J lost 8; bases outside the gene matches: 6. This CDR3 region has 14 residues. The entire variable domain, with the rest obtained from reference TRBV7-6 and TRBJ1-4, is as follows: GAGVSQSPRYKVTKRGQDVALRCDPISGHVSLYWYRQALGQGPEFLTYFNYEAQQDKSGLPNDRFSAERPEGSISTLTIQRTEQRDSAMYRCASSLGQGGEKLFFGSGTQLSVL.

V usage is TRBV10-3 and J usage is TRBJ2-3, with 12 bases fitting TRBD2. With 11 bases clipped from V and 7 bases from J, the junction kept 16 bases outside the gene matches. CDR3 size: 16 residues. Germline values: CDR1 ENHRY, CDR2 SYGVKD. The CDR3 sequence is CAPPAGASGGVNTQYF. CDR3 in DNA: TGTGCCCCACCGGCCGGGGCTAGCGGGGGGGTAAATACGCAGTATTTT.

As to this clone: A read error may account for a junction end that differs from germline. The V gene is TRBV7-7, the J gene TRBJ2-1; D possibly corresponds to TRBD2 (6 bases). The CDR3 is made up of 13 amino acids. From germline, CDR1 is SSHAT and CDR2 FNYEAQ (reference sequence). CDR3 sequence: CASSLGRGDEQFF. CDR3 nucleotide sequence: TGTGCTAGCAGCTTAGGGCGGGGTGATGAGCAGTTCTTC.

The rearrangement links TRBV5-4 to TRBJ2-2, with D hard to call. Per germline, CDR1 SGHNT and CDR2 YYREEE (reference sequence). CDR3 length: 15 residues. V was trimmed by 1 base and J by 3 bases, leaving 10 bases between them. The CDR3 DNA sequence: TGTGCCAGCAGCTTGTTCGGAGTGGACACCGGGGAGCTGTTTTTT. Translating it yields CASSLFGVDTGELFF.

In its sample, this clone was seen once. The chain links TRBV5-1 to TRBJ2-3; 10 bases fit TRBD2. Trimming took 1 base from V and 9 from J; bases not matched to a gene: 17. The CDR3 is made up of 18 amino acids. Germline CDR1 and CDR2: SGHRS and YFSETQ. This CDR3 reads CASSLTPLASLAGDTQYF. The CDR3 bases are TGCGCCAGCAGCTTGACCCCCCTGGCGTCCCTAGCGGGAGACACGCAGTATTTT.

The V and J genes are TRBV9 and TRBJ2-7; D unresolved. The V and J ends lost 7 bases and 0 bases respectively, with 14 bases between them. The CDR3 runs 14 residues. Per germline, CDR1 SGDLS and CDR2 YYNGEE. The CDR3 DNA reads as TGTGCCAGCGGGCAATCCTCGATCTCCTACGAGCAGTACTTC. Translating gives CASGQSSISYEQYF. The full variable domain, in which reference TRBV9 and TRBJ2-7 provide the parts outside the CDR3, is DSGVTQTPKHLITATGQRVTLRCSPRSGDLSVYWYQQSLDQGLQFLIQYYNGEERAKGNILERFSAQQFPDLHSELNLSSLELGDSALYFCASGQSSISYEQYFGPGTRLTVT.

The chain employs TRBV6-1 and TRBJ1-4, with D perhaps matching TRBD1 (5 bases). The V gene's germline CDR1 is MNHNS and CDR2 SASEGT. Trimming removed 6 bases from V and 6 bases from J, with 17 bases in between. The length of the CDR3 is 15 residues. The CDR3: CASRKAGDFDEKLFF. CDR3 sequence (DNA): TGTGCCAGCAGGAAGGCGGGGGACTTTGATGAAAAACTGTTTTTT.

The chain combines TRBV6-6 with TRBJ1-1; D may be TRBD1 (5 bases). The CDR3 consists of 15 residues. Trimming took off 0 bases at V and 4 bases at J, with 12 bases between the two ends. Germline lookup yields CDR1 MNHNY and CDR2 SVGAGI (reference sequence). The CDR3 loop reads CASSYSTGGGTEAFF. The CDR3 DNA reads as TGTGCCAGCAGTTACTCGACCGGGGGAGGCACTGAAGCTTTCTTT.

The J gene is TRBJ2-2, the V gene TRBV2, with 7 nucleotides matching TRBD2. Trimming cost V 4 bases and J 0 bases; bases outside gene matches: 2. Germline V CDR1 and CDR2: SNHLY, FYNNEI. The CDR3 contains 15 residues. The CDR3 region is CASSGGGSNTGELFF. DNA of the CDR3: TGTGCCAGCAGTGGCGGGGGATCGAACACCGGGGAGCTGTTTTTT.

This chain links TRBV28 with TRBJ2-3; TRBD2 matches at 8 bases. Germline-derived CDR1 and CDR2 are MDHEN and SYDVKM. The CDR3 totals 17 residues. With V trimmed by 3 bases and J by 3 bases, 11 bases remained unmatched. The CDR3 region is CASSFFPREGGTDTQYF. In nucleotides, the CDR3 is TGTGCCAGCAGTTTCTTTCCCCGGGAGGGCGGGACAGATACGCAGTATTTT.

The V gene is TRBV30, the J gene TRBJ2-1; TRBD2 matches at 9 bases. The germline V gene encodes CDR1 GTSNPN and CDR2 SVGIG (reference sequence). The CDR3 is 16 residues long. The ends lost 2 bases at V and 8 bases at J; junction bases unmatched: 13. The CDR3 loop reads CAWSSLRGRAAYEQFF. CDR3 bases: TGTGCCTGGAGTTCCCTTCGCGGGAGGGCCGCTTATGAGCAGTTCTTC.

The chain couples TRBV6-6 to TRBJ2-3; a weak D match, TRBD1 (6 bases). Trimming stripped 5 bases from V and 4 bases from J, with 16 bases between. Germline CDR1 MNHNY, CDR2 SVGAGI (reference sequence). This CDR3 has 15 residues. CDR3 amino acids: CASSTLQGIADTQYF. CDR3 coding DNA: TGTGCCAGCAGTACCCTTCAGGGGATTGCAGATACGCAGTATTTT.

CDR3 amino acids: CASSSGQRYTF. The CDR3 DNA sequence: TGTGCCAGCTCTTCGGGACAGCGCTACACCTTC. The rearrangement joins TRBV18 to TRBJ1-2; TRBD1 aligns across 7 bases. This CDR3 has 11 residues. Germline V gene lookup returns CDR1 KGHSH and CDR2 LQKENI. The V segment lost 6 bases and the J segment 9 bases; nucleotides outside the gene matches: 4.

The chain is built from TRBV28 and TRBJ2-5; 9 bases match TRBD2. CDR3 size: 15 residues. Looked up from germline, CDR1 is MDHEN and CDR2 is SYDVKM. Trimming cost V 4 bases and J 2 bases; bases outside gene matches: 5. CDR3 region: CASSSLAGAQETQYF. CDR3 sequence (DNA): TGTGCCAGCAGTTCGTTAGCGGGAGCTCAAGAGACCCAGTACTTC. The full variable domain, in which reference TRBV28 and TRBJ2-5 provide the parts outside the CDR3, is DVKVTQSSRYLVKRTGEKVFLECVQDMDHENMFWYRQDPGLGLRLIYFSYDVKMKEKGDIPEGYSVSREKKERFSLILESASTNQTSMYLCASSSLAGAQETQYFGPGTRLLVL.

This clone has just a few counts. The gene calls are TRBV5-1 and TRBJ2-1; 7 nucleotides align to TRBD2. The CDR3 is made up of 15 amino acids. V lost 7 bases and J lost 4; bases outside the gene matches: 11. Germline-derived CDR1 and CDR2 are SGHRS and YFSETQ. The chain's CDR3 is CASSVAGLSYNEQFF. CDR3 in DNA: TGCGCCAGCTCGGTAGCGGGCCTGTCGTACAATGAGCAGTTCTTC.

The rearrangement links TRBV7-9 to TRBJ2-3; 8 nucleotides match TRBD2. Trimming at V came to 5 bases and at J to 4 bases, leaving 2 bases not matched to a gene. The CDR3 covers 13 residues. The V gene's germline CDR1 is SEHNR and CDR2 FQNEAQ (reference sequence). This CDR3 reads CASSRTSSDTQYF. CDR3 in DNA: TGTGCCAGCAGCCGGACTAGCTCAGATACGCAGTATTTT.

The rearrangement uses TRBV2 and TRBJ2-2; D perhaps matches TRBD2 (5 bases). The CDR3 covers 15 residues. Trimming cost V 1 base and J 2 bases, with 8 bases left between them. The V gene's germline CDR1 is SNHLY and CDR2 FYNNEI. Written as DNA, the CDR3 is TGTGCCAGCAGTGAAGGGGAGTTAAACACCGGGGAGCTGTTTTTT. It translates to CASSEGELNTGELFF. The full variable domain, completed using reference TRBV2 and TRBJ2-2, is EPEVTQTPSHQVTQMGQEVILRCVPISNHLYFYWYRQILGQKVEFLVSFYNNEISEKSEIFDDQFSVERPDGSNFTLKIRSTKLEDSAMYFCASSEGELNTGELFFGEGSRLTVL.

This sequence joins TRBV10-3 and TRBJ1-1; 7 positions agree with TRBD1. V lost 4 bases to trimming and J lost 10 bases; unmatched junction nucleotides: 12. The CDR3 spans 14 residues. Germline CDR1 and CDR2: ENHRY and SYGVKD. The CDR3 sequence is CAISGRTGEGAAFF. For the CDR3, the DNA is TGTGCCATCAGTGGAAGGACAGGAGAGGGGGCAGCTTTCTTT.

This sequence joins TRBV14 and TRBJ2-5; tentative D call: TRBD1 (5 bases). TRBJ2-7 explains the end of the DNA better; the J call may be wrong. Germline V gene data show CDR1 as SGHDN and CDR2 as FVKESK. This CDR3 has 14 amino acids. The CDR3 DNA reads TGTGCCAGCAGCCCCAGCTGGGGCACCTACGAGCAGTACTTC. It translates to CASSPSWGTYEQYF.

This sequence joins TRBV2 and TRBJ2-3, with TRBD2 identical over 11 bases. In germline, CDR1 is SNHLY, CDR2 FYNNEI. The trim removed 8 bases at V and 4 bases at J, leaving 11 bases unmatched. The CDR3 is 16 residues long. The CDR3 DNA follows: TGTGCCAGCTCCCCCCTACTAGCGGGAGCCGCAGATACGCAGTATTTT. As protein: CASSPLLAGAADTQYF.